A selection of T cell receptor beta chains follows, all from one sample in a study of T cells in Graves' hyperthyroidism and ophthalmopathy. TCRdb recomputed calls from the multiplex PCR reads with MiXCR, one row per CDR3 protein. Of around 250,000 distinct CDR3 sequences detected, less than 15% appear once; the ten largest clones hold less than 15%. The sample taken for sequencing was blood. Receptors were obtained from a woman in her forties with Graves' hyperthyroidism that later progressed to Graves' ophthalmopathy. CDR3s include the opening cysteine and the closing phenylalanine or tryptophan. The D gene is left open where the match is weak. Where a row states a size, it is once, few, many or the class of an expanded clone; other rows omit it.

j_call | clone_size | v_call | d_call | cdr3_length | cdr3_aa | cdr3_nt
TRBJ2-1 | many | TRBV7-3 | TRBD2 | 16 | CASSLGSLAGAGEQFF | TGTGCCAGCAGCTTAGGGTCACTAGCGGGAGCGGGAGAGCAGTTCTTC
TRBJ2-7 | many | TRBV11-2 | - | 14 | CASSPGASAYEQYF | TGTGCCAGCAGCCCTGGGGCTAGCGCCTACGAGCAGTACTTC
TRBJ1-5 | many | TRBV6-1 | - | 14 | CASRGTSGGQPQHF | TGTGCCAGCAGGGGGACATCCGGGGGTCAGCCCCAGCATTTT
TRBJ2-7 | few | TRBV11-2 | TRBD2 | 15 | CASSSPSGETYEQYF | TGTGCCAGCAGCTCCCCTAGCGGGGAGACCTACGAGCAGTACTTC
TRBJ2-2 | many | TRBV5-8 | TRBD2 | 17 | CASSPGTTSKSTGELFF | TGTGCCAGCAGCCCCGGGACTACCTCGAAGAGTACCGGGGAGCTGTTTTTT
TRBJ1-1 | many | TRBV11-2 | TRBD1 | 15 | CASSTGTGHRTEAFF | TGTGCCAGCAGCACCGGGACAGGGCATCGCACTGAAGCTTTCTTT
TRBJ2-7 | few | TRBV7-9 | - | 14 | CASSLALQGYEQYF | TGTGCCAGCAGCTTAGCGCTCCAGGGCTACGAGCAGTACTTC
TRBJ2-1 | - | TRBV5-1 | - | 12 | CASSLMYNEQFF | TGCGCCAGCAGCTTAATGTACAATGAGCAGTTCTTC
TRBJ2-5 | many | TRBV7-3 | TRBD2 | 18 | CASSLIKGRLAGDLTQYF | TGTGCCAGCAGCTTAATTAAGGGGAGACTAGCGGGTGATCTGACCCAGTACTTC
TRBJ2-7 | many | TRBV5-1 | TRBD2 | 15 | CASSWVSGSSYEQYF | TGCGCCAGCAGCTGGGTTAGCGGGAGTTCCTACGAGCAGTACTTC
TRBJ2-3 | many | TRBV29-1 | - | 15 | CSVEPLAFSTDTQYF | TGCAGCGTTGAACCGCTAGCGTTTAGCACAGATACGCAGTATTTT
TRBJ2-7 | many | TRBV20-1 | - | 14 | CSALSRFPSHEQYF | TGCAGTGCCCTTAGTCGGTTCCCGTCCCACGAGCAGTACTTC
TRBJ1-2 | - | TRBV12-3/TRBV12-4 | - | 15 | CASSLARRGLGGYTF | TGTGCCAGCAGTTTAGCGCGTCGGGGGCTCGGTGGCTACACCTTC
TRBJ2-2 | few | TRBV20-1 | TRBD2 | 16 | CSARSGTSGSTGELFF | TGCAGTGCTAGATCCGGGACTAGCGGATCCACCGGGGAGCTGTTTTTT
TRBJ2-1 | many | TRBV9 | - | 17 | CASSSLWTEPDYNEQFF | TGTGCCAGCAGCTCACTTTGGACGGAACCTGACTACAATGAGCAGTTCTTC
TRBJ2-2 | many | TRBV2 | - | 17 | CASSDLIAPGPTGELFF | TGTGCCAGCAGTGACCTGATTGCCCCAGGCCCCACCGGGGAGCTGTTTTTT
TRBJ2-1 | many | TRBV28 | TRBD2 | 16 | CASSLGTSGFYNEQFF | TGTGCCAGCAGCCTCGGGACTAGCGGGTTCTACAATGAGCAGTTCTTC
TRBJ2-5 | few | TRBV7-9 | TRBD2 | 16 | CASSDYTSDWGETQYF | TGTGCCAGCAGCGACTACACTAGCGACTGGGGAGAGACCCAGTACTTC
TRBJ1-1 | many | TRBV28 | - | 19 | CASIPSFMGQGAMNTEAFF | TGTGCCAGCATCCCCTCTTTCATGGGACAAGGGGCCATGAACACTGAAGCTTTCTTT
TRBJ2-3 | - | TRBV27 | - | 16 | CASSLYFVLSTDTQYF | TGTGCCAGCAGTTTATATTTTGTCCTAAGCACAGATACGCAGTATTTT
TRBJ2-7 | many | TRBV7-8 | TRBD2 | 16 | CASSLALGLAGGEQYF | TGTGCCAGCAGCTTAGCGCTGGGACTAGCGGGGGGCGAGCAGTACTTC
TRBJ2-7 | many | TRBV12-3/TRBV12-4 | TRBD2 | 16 | CASRPSTSGRAGEQYF | TGTGCCAGCAGACCTTCAACTAGCGGGAGGGCCGGCGAGCAGTACTTC
TRBJ2-5 | - | TRBV7-3 | TRBD2 | 16 | CASSPQGGRPQETQYF | TGTGCCAGCAGTCCTCAGGGAGGGAGACCCCAAGAGACCCAGTACTTC
TRBJ1-6 | many | TRBV19 | - | 15 | CASSRDRAVASPLHF | TGTGCCAGTAGTAGAGATCGGGCGGTGGCCTCACCCCTCCACTTT
TRBJ2-5 | many | TRBV6-1 | TRBD1 | 16 | CASRRGLGTALETQYF | TGTGCCAGCAGGAGGGGGCTTGGGACAGCGCTAGAGACCCAGTACTTC
TRBJ2-7 | - | TRBV28 | - | 11 | CASRARYEQYF | TGTGCCAGCAGGGCGAGGTACGAGCAGTACTTC
TRBJ2-1 | few | TRBV5-1 | TRBD2 | 16 | CASSLASGRAMYEQFF | TGCGCCAGCAGCTTGGCTAGCGGGAGGGCCATGTATGAGCAGTTCTTC
TRBJ2-5 | many | TRBV7-9 | - | 15 | CASSSKSAAQETQYF | TGTGCCAGCAGCTCTAAGTCGGCAGCCCAAGAGACCCAGTACTTC
TRBJ2-2 | - | TRBV7-2 | - | 19 | CASSFGVAGPGVNTGELFF | TGTGCCAGCAGCTTTGGGGTCGCGGGACCAGGGGTGAACACCGGGGAGCTGTTTTTT
TRBJ2-7 | - | TRBV20-1 | TRBD2 | 15 | CSARVREGPSYEQYF | TGCAGTGCTAGAGTGCGGGAGGGACCTTCCTACGAGCAGTACTTC
TRBJ2-1 | many | TRBV19 | - | 13 | CASSIKGRTEQFF | TGTGCCAGTAGTATCAAGGGGAGGACTGAGCAGTTCTTC
TRBJ2-5 | many | TRBV5-8 | - | 15 | CASSLFVSGQETQYF | TGTGCCAGCAGCCTTTTTGTGAGCGGCCAAGAGACCCAGTACTTC
TRBJ1-5 | many | TRBV6-1 | TRBD1 | 15 | CASSAFTGDHQPQHF | TGTGCCAGCAGTGCCTTCACAGGGGACCATCAGCCCCAGCATTTT
TRBJ1-5 | many | TRBV27 | TRBD1 | 14 | CASSLGTEYQPQHF | TGTGCCAGCAGTTTAGGGACAGAGTATCAGCCCCAGCATTTT
TRBJ2-2 | - | TRBV3-1 | - | 12 | CASSPSLGPLFF | TGTGCCAGCAGCCCGTCATTGGGACCGCTGTTTTTT
TRBJ2-3 | many | TRBV20-1 | TRBD2 | 15 | CSASWLADDTDTQYF | TGCAGTGCTAGTTGGCTAGCGGATGACACAGATACGCAGTATTTT
TRBJ2-1 | many | TRBV6-1 | TRBD2 | 15 | CASSDPAGGHNEQFF | TGTGCCAGCAGTGACCCAGCGGGAGGCCACAATGAGCAGTTCTTC
TRBJ1-1 | - | TRBV19 | TRBD1 | 14 | CTSTGTGGDAEAFF | TGTACCAGTACCGGGACAGGGGGCGACGCTGAAGCTTTCTTT
TRBJ2-5 | few | TRBV18 | TRBD1 | 17 | CASSPVGDRALKETQYF | TGTGCCAGCTCACCGGTTGGGGACAGGGCCCTGAAAGAGACCCAGTACTTC
TRBJ2-7 | many | TRBV15 | TRBD1 | 13 | CATSGTGAYEQYF | TGTGCCACCAGCGGGACAGGGGCCTACGAGCAGTACTTC
TRBJ2-3 | - | TRBV27 | TRBD1 | 16 | CASSTLGQGHTDTQYF | TGTGCCAGCAGTACTTTAGGACAGGGGCACACAGATACGCAGTATTTT
TRBJ1-5 | many | TRBV2 | - | 14 | CASGWGIQNQPQHF | TGTGCCAGTGGGTGGGGGATCCAGAATCAGCCCCAGCATTTT
TRBJ1-4 | many | TRBV4-2 | TRBD1 | 15 | CASSQGGTGDEKLFF | TGTGCCAGCAGCCAAGGGGGGACAGGGGATGAAAAACTGTTTTTT
TRBJ2-7 | many | TRBV6-1 | - | 13 | CASQERQFYEQYF | TGTGCCAGCCAGGAAAGACAGTTCTACGAGCAGTACTTC
TRBJ2-3 | many | TRBV6-5 | TRBD2 | 16 | CASSYSTSGNADTQYF | TGTGCCAGCAGTTACTCGACTAGCGGGAACGCAGATACGCAGTATTTT
TRBJ2-3 | - | TRBV15 | TRBD2 | 15 | CATSTQRGRTDTQCF | TGTGCCACCAGCACCCAGCGGGGACGCACAGATACGCAGTGTTTT
TRBJ2-1 | many | TRBV6-6 | - | 13 | CASSYLQDNEQFF | TGTGCCAGCAGTTACTTACAGGACAATGAGCAGTTCTTC
TRBJ2-4 | - | TRBV5-4 | - | 16 | CASSLYRGLAKNIQYF | TGTGCCAGCAGCTTGTATAGGGGCCTAGCCAAAAACATTCAGTACTTC
TRBJ1-1 | many | TRBV7-9 | TRBD1 | 15 | CASIEPGGGFTEAFF | TGTGCCAGCATCGAACCAGGGGGAGGGTTCACTGAAGCTTTCTTT
TRBJ2-7 | few | TRBV3-1 | - | 11 | CASSRGNQQYF | TGTGCCAGCAGCAGGGGCAATCAGCAGTACTTC
TRBJ2-3 | many | TRBV20-1 | TRBD2 | 16 | CSAPPGLAGGTDTQYF | TGCAGTGCTCCCCCCGGACTAGCGGGAGGCACAGATACGCAGTATTTT
TRBJ2-1 | many | TRBV20-1 | TRBD2 | 13 | CSAFGLALNEQFF | TGCAGTGCTTTTGGACTAGCCCTCAATGAGCAGTTCTTC
TRBJ2-7 | - | TRBV28 | - | 15 | CASRHGTGVLWEQYF | TGTGCCAGCAGGCATGGGACGGGGGTTCTATGGGAGCAGTACTTC
TRBJ1-1 | many | TRBV20-1 | - | 10 | CSARDTEAFF | TGCAGTGCTAGAGACACTGAAGCTTTCTTT
TRBJ1-1 | many | TRBV7-8 | - | 16 | CASSLGRVPMNTEAFF | TGTGCCAGCAGCTTAGGGAGGGTCCCAATGAACACTGAAGCTTTCTTT